Detailed here is one T cell receptor beta chain. V lost 0 bases to trimming and J lost 1 base; unmatched junction nucleotides: 3. The CDR3 runs to 16 residues. Germline V gene sequence: CDR1 SGDLS, CDR2 YYNGEE. This sample is drawn from a study of blood T cell repertoires in COVID-19. In the study overall: Samples of COVID-19 (acute and convalescent) were obtained from the United States, Italy and Spain.

As originally analysed: From reference gene primer amplification, estimates of nucleated cell counts were derived. Data came from immunoSEQ multiplex PCR; TCRdb stores just in-frame clones and leaves some out. V and J calls and clone size are those listed in that table; D and trimming were worked out from the DNA. The repertoire consists of about 190,000 clones, with 84% occurring once and the leading ten covering less than 20%. The receptor's source is a human donor in a cohort sampled during active COVID-19. The chain links TRBV9 to TRBJ2-2; 7 nucleotides agree with TRBD1. The sequenced material came from peripheral blood. The DNA for the CDR3 is TGTGCCAGCAGCGTAGAACACAGGGGGAACACCGGGGAGCTGTTTTTT. Translation: CASSVEHRGNTGELFF.